The present T cell receptor (beta chain) was sequenced within a study of identical twins listed by TCRdb under 2016. In the study overall: To test whether fetal clonotypes persist, this study deep-sequenced TCR alpha and beta repertoires from monozygotic twins, from unrelated adults of various ages, and from cord blood. To rule out contamination, the twin experiments were replicated at different times with different library preparation protocols. Here is what the overall study found, with its caveats: Fewer insertions were carried by abundant cord blood beta clonotypes; a weaker similar trend was observed in young adult naive repertoires, while no such trend was observed in memory repertoires. Compared with coincidental sharing between unrelated individuals, out-of-frame TCR alpha sequences shared between twins had an excess of sequences with low generation probability. A weaker excess of twin sharing was found in beta out-of-frame sequences because the signal-to-noise ratio was lowered by fewer shared sequences. Because the same donors could not be followed over many years, the conclusions relied on cross-sectional statistical analysis. Invariant T cells such as MAIT and iNKT could partly confound zero-insertion analyses, though diverse VJ usage argued against this for most clonotypes. Out-of-frame TCR alpha sharing in monozygotic twins was systematically underestimated by recombination models, whereas sharing between unrelated individuals was in agreement with the recombination models.

In this sample, this clonotype turned up a few times. Its antigen remains unidentified. Base qualities are not at hand, and no much larger clone is one base apart. CDR1 LGHNA and CDR2 YNFKEQ are derived from the germline V gene. Cut back by 0 bases and 11 bases, the V and J ends lie 19 bases apart. The CDR3 has 15 amino acids, counting the end cysteine and phenylalanine. The CDR3 DNA has 45 bases and is translated from base 1. The receptor library was made with 5' RACE. Sequencing was carried out with an Illumina HiSeq 2000. A universal primer binding site was added through template switching, and the final cDNA carried a unique molecular identifier so that TCR cDNA molecules could be counted accurately. First-strand cDNA for TCR alpha and beta chains was synthesized from specific primers in the conserved constant-segment region. To control for contamination, each cDNA library was double barcoded with a SMART-Mk sample barcode plus Illumina barcodes. TruSeq adapter sequences along with Illumina sample barcodes were introduced in two successive PCR steps. TCR alpha and beta cDNA libraries were sequenced on the Illumina HiSeq platform with custom primers. As for how the authors treated the data: Raw reads were processed with MiGEC to extract unique molecular identifiers, and MiXCR was used to determine CDR3 positions. For each individual, recombination models were inferred using an EM algorithm with the repgenHMM and IGoR tools. The analysis of shared clonotypes was done with the tcR package in R, with sharing normalized by the product of cloneset sizes. To study raw recombination without the effects of thymic and clonal selection, out-of-frame nonproductive sequences were analyzed. The public reads were reanalyzed by TCRdb: fastp trimming at Q25, MiXCR alignment, in-frame beta chains only. Every distinct CDR3 protein forms one entry, paired with its most common genes and DNA. These V and J calls derive from TCRdb rather than the authors' analysis. This sample gives 1.5 million to 2 million distinct CDR3 sequences in total; 25% to 35% of them show up just once. The leading ten clones occupy approximately 0.29% of the sample.

All donors were healthy Caucasians. The specimen was cord blood. The V and J genes are TRBV4-2 and TRBJ2-5, and TRBD1 may be the D gene, going by 6 matching bases. The source of this sequence is a newborn girl in good health. The encoded CDR3 is CASSQDPRGVGEQYF. The sequence in DNA is TGTGCCAGCAGCCAAGATCCCAGGGGAGTTGGGGAGCAGTACTTC.